The T cell receptor (beta chain) under discussion was sequenced for a study of T cells in Graves' hyperthyroidism and ophthalmopathy. As for the study in general: Peripheral blood was taken when the disease was first diagnosed, before any treatment began.

General study points: Expanded thyroid clonotypes (above 0.001) were mostly also found in blood.

Details on this clonotype: Its antigen remains unidentified.

Not enrolled were patients with uncontrolled infection, other autoimmune disease, pregnancy or lactation. PBMCs stemmed from over 7.5 ml fresh peripheral blood. The V gene lost 2 bases and the J gene lost 3 bases, with 13 bases spanning the gap. CDR3 size: 16 residues. From RNA transcripts, TCR beta CDR3 regions were amplified. The HTBI primer set was used in a first-round RT-PCR of the TCR CDR3. Each CDR3 protein gets one entry after TCRdb re-called the multiplex PCR reads with MiXCR. The table shows roughly 400,000 distinct CDR3 sequences, with over 12% occurring only once. The receptor comes from a man in his fifties with Graves' ophthalmopathy. The material sequenced was blood. The chain combines TRBV12-3 or TRBV12-4 with TRBJ2-2; a weak D match, TRBD1 (5 bases). The CDR3 bases are TGTGCCAGCAGTTTATTCCACCCAGGGTACACCGGGGAGCTGTTTTTT. Residues: CASSLFHPGYTGELFF.